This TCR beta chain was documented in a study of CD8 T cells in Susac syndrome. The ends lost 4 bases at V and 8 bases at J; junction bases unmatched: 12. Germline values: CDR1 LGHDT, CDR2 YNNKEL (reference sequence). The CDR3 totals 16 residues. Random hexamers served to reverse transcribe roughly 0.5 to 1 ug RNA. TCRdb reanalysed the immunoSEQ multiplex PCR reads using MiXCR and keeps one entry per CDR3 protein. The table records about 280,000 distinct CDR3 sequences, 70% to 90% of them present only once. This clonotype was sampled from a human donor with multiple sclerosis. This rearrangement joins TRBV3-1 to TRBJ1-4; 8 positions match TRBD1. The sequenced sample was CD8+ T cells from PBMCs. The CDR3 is CASSPTVRTGREKLFF. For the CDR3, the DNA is TGTGCCAGCAGCCCAACTGTCCGGACAGGGAGGGAAAAACTGTTTTTT.